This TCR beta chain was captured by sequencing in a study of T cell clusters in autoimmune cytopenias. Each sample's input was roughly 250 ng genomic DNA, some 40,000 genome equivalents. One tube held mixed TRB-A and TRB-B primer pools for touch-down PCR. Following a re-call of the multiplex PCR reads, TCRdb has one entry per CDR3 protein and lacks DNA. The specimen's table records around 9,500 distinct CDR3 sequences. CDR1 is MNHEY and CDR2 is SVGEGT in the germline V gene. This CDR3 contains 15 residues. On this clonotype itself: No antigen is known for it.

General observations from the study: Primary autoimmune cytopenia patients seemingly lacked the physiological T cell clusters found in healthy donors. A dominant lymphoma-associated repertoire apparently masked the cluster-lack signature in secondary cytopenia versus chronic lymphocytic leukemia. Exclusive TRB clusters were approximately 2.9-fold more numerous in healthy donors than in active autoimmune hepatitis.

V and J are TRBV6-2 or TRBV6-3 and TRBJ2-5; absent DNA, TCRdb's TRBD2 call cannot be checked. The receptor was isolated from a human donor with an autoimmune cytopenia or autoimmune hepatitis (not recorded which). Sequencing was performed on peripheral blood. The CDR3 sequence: CASRTSGGAGETQYF.